This T cell receptor beta chain was recorded in a study of cytomegalovirus exposure and HLA in healthy donors. Points from the study as a whole: The study flagged roughly 160 TCR beta chains as cytomegalovirus-associated. Likely technical artifact: a cluster of highly shared sequence variants.

The CDR3 spans 15 residues. The junction had 10 bases not matched to a gene; V was cut back by 6 bases and J by 4 bases. The V gene's germline CDR1 is MNHEY and CDR2 SMNVEV (reference sequence). A remark on this clone: Its cognate antigen is unknown.

The PCR had 60 Vbeta and 13 Jbeta primers. Clones were read by immunoSEQ multiplex PCR, and TCRdb kept only the in-frame ones, dropping some. The table lists around 150,000 clones, 82% of them singletons. Sequenced input: PBMCs. This chain connects TRBV27 to TRBJ1-2; TRBD1 agrees at 8 bases. The sequence was obtained from a male donor in good health and CMV-seronegative. CDR3 DNA sequence: TGTGCCAGCAGCCCCTCCTACCAGGGGGCCTATGGCTACACCTTC. Protein: CASSPSYQGAYGYTF.